Listed here are 8 T cell receptor beta chains from one sample, sequenced in a study of blood T cells in healthy people across ages. It was with a sample-barcoded 5' primer and a J-beta primer mix that a second PCR of roughly 7 to 12 cycles was run. TCRdb reprocessed the 5' RACE reads with MiXCR, giving one entry per CDR3 protein. The table includes approximately 850,000 distinct CDR3 sequences, roughly 60% detected once. What was sequenced was blood. These receptors were taken from a man younger than 40 in good health.

This clonotype was seen only a few times. This chain uses TRBV27 with TRBJ2-5; D not certain. This CDR3 has 14 residues. Per germline, CDR1 MNHEY and CDR2 SMNVEV (reference sequence). Trimming left V 5 bases short and J 0 bases short, with 10 bases between. CDR3 residues: CASSPKPNQETQYF. Here the CDR3 DNA reads TGTGCCAGCAGTCCCAAACCGAACCAAGAGACCCAGTACTTC.

The chain uses TRBV28 and TRBJ1-5; D gene uncertain. V was trimmed by 2 bases and J by 3 bases, leaving 8 bases between them. The CDR3 is 14 amino acids. CDR1 MDHEN and CDR2 SYDVKM come from the germline V gene. This CDR3 reads CASSLVRANQPQHF. For the CDR3, the DNA is TGTGCCAGCAGTTTAGTGCGGGCCAATCAGCCCCAGCATTTT.

This chain joins TRBV2 and TRBJ2-1; D unclear. This CDR3 is 11 amino acids long. Between the trimmed V and J ends, which lost 6 bases and 14 bases, there was a span of 14 bases. Germline-derived CDR1 and CDR2 are SNHLY and FYNNEI. The chain's CDR3 is CASSPAVAKFF. The CDR3 bases are TGTGCCAGCAGCCCGGCCGTTGCTAAGTTCTTC.

V and J are TRBV19 and TRBJ2-6; D gene ambiguous. This CDR3 comprises 14 residues. Trimming shortened V by 9 bases and J by 0 bases, and 9 bases separated the two germline ends. CDR1 LNHDA and CDR2 SQIVND come from the germline V gene (reference sequence). CDR3 in amino acids: CASKLDSGANVLTF. CDR3 sequence (DNA): TGTGCCAGCAAGTTGGACTCTGGGGCCAACGTCCTGACTTTC.

This chain joins TRBV7-6 and TRBJ2-7; 7 nucleotides agree with TRBD2. Per germline, CDR1 SGHVS and CDR2 FNYEAQ. This CDR3 spans 14 amino acids. V was pared by 5 bases and J by 2 bases, with 6 bases of the junction left unmatched. The chain's CDR3 is CASSNGDYPYEQYF. The CDR3 coding sequence is TGTGCCAGCAGCAACGGGGACTACCCCTACGAGCAGTACTTC.

The rearrangement joins TRBV6-1 to TRBJ1-4, with a possible D match to TRBD1 (6 bases). CDR1 and CDR2 (germline): MNHNS, SASEGT. V was shortened by 0 bases and J by 7 bases, with 12 bases between the two germline ends. The CDR3 is 15 amino acids. The CDR3 nucleotides are TGTGCCAGCAGTGAAGCTGGGGGGCTGGGTGAAAAACTGTTTTTT. It yields the protein CASSEAGGLGEKLFF.

This clonotype was observed at least ten times. The chain joins TRBV25-1 to TRBJ2-1, with D uncertain. This CDR3 comprises 14 residues. The V end lost 6 bases, the J end lost 3 bases, and 12 bases lay between the germline ends. CDR1 MGHDK and CDR2 SYGVNS come from the germline V gene. The CDR3 region is CASRNSQLYNEQFF. The CDR3 region has the DNA TGTGCCAGCAGGAATAGTCAGCTCTACAATGAGCAGTTCTTC.

The rearrangement uses TRBV29-1 and TRBJ1-2, with 10 bases aligning to TRBD1. The CDR3 length is 12 residues. V gave up 4 bases and J gave up 6 bases; unmatched junction bases: 2. Germline loops: CDR1 SQVTM, CDR2 ANQGSEA. The CDR3 loop reads CSVVGQGNGYTF. The DNA for the CDR3 is TGCAGCGTTGTGGGACAGGGGAATGGCTACACCTTC.